This T cell receptor (beta chain) was recovered during a study of CD8 T cells in ankylosing spondylitis. TCRdb independently ran MiXCR on the 5' RACE reads; one entry per CDR3 protein. The data show approximately 240,000 distinct CDR3 sequences, about 10% seen once. Germline V CDR1 and CDR2: DFQATT, SNEGSKA (reference sequence). The CDR3 has 15 amino acids. With 3 bases removed from V and 1 base from J, the gap between germline ends came to 12 bases. This clonotype was found many times. The specimen was blood, either unsorted or a sorted T cell fraction (not recorded which). This chain joins TRBV20-1 and TRBJ2-2; D unclear. This TCR was recovered from a male donor with ankylosing spondylitis or in good health (not recorded which). This CDR3 is CSASPASRNTGELFF. The CDR3 DNA follows: TGCAGTGCTAGTCCCGCCTCGAGGAACACCGGGGAGCTGTTTTTT.